This T cell receptor beta chain was recovered during a study of T cells in Graves' hyperthyroidism and ophthalmopathy. Notes on this clonotype: Antigen specificity is unknown.

The CDR3 length is 17 residues. V dropped 6 bases and J dropped 7; count of bases not matched to a gene: 18. Per germline, CDR1 SNHLY and CDR2 FYNNEI. Notes on the study in general: A 13 V-J model separated ophthalmopathy from stable hyperthyroidism. Blood shared most expanded thyroid clonotypes above 0.001.

TCR beta CDR3 sequences were amplified from RNA transcripts. An initial round of RT-PCR targeting the TCR CDR3 relied on the HTBI primer set. TCRdb fed the multiplex PCR reads into MiXCR, producing one record per CDR3 protein. The table lists 500,000 to 650,000 distinct CDR3 sequences, 46% of them singletons. The receptor was derived from an adult woman with Graves' disease, either hyperthyroidism or ophthalmopathy (not recorded which). The source material was peripheral blood or thyroid tissue (not recorded which). The chain couples TRBV2 to TRBJ1-5; TRBD1 matches at 7 bases. CDR3 amino acids: CASSVSPPRTGAQPQHF. The CDR3 nucleotides are TGTGCCAGCAGCGTCAGTCCGCCTAGGACAGGAGCCCAGCCCCAGCATTTT. The full variable domain, completed using reference TRBV2 and TRBJ1-5, is EPEVTQTPSHQVTQMGQEVILRCVPISNHLYFYWYRQILGQKVEFLVSFYNNEISEKSEIFDDQFSVERPDGSNFTLKIRSTKLEDSAMYFCASSVSPPRTGAQPQHFGDGTRLSIL.